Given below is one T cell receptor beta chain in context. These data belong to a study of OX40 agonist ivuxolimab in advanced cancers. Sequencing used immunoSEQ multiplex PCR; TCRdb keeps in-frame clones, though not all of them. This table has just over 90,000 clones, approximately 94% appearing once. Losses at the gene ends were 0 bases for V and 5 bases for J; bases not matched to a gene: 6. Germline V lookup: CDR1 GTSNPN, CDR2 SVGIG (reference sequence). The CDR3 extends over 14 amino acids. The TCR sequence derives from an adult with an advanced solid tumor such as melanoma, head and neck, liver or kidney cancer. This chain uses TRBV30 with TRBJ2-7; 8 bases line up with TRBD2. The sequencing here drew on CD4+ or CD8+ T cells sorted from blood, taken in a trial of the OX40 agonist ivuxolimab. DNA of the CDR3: TGTGCCTGGAGTGTACGGGAGGGCGGGCACGAGCAGTACTTC. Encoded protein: CAWSVREGGHEQYF.